This T cell receptor (beta chain) was captured by sequencing in a study of blood T cell repertoires in COVID-19. Across the whole study: T cells, B-cell-depleted T cells, or PBMCs provided the cDNA or gDNA that served as material.

Measured with immunoSEQ multiplex PCR; TCRdb has only the in-frame clones, and not every one. The table includes roughly 95,000 clones, just over 90% detected once. This clone was detected once. Germline V gene data show CDR1 as KGHSH and CDR2 as LQKENI. The trim removed 5 bases at V and 2 bases at J, leaving 6 bases unmatched. This CDR3 contains 15 residues. Sequencing used peripheral blood. The rearrangement uses TRBV18 and TRBJ1-3, with 7 bases that match TRBD1. This clonotype originated in a woman between 45 and 65 years old in a cohort sampled during active COVID-19. The CDR3 reads CASSALQGTGNTIYF. The CDR3 DNA reads TGTGCCAGCTCAGCCTTACAGGGGACTGGAAACACCATATATTTT. The full variable domain, rest sourced from reference TRBV18 and TRBJ1-3, is NAGVMQNPRHLVRRRGQEARLRCSPMKGHSHVYWYRQLPEEGLKFMVYLQKENIIDESGMPKERFSAEFPKEGPSILRIQQVVRGDSAAYFCASSALQGTGNTIYFGEGSWLTVV.